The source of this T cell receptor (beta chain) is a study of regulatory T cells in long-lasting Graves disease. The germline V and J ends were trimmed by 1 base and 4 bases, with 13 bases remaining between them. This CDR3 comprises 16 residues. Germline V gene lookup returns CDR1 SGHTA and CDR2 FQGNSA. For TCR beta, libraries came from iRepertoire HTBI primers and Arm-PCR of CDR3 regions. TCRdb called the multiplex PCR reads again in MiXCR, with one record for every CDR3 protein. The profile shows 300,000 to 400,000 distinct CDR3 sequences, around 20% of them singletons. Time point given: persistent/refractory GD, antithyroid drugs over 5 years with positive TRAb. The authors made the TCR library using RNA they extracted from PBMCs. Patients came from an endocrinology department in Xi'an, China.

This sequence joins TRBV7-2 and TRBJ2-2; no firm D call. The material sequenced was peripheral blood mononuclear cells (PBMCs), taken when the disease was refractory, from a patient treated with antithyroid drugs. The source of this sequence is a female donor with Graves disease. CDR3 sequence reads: CASSLGITTGTGELFF. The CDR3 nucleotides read TGTGCCAGCAGCTTAGGCATAACTACGGGCACCGGGGAGCTGTTTTTT.